The present entry profiles one T cell receptor beta chain with its context. The entry originates in a study of blood T cell repertoires in COVID-19. For the study at large: Samples taken during acute and convalescent COVID-19 were collected in the United States, Italy and Spain. The cDNA or gDNA used as material had been derived from T cells, B-cell-depleted T cells, or PBMCs.

Per the original methods: Researchers report that nucleated cell counts were estimated from reference gene primer amplification. Produced via immunoSEQ multiplex PCR; TCRdb's table is partial and in-frame only. Clone size and the V and J calls come from that table; the DNA yielded D and trimming. The table records about 190,000 clones, approximately 80% of them present only once. This CDR3 region has 11 residues. Trimming removed 7 bases at V and 2 bases at J, with 4 bases between. CDR1 and CDR2 from the germline V gene are LGHDT and YNNKEL (reference sequence). The specimen sequenced was peripheral blood. This chain links TRBV3-1 (or the pseudogene TRBV3-2) with TRBJ2-3; D gene uncertain. The sequence derives from a man over 45 who had recovered from COVID-19. The CDR3 DNA follows: TGTGCCAGCACCAACACAGATACGCAGTATTTT. It is translated as CASTNTDTQYF.